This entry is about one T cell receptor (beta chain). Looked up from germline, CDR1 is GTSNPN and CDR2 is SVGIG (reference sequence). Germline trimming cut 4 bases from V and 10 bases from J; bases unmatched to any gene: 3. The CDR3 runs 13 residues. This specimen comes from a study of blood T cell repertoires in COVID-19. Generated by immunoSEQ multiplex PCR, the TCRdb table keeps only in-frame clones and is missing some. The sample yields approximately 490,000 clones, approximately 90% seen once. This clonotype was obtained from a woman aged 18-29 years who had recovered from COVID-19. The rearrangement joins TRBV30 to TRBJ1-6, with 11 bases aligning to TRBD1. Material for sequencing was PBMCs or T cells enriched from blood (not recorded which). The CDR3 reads CAWTGQGGSPLHF. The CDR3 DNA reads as TGTGCCTGGACGGGACAGGGGGGATCACCCCTCCACTTT.